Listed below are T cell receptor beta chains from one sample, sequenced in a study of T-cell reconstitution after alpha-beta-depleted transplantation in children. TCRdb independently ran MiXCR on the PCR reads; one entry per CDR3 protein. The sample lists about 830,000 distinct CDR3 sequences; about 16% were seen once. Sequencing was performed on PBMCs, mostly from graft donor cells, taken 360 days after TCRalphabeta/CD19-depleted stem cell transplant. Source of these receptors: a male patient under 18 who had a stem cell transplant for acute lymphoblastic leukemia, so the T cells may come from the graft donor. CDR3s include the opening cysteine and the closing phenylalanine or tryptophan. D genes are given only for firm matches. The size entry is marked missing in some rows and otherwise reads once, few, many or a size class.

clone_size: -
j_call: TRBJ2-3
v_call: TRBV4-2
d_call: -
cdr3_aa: CASSLEVTNFRTDTQYF
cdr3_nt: TGTGCCAGCAGTCTTGAGGTTACGAACTTTCGCACAGATACGCAGTATTTT

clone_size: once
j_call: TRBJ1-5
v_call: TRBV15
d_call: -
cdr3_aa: CATRLGRRGSNQAQHF
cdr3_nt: TGTGCCACTCGGTTAGGGAGGCGCGGCAGCAATCAGGCCCAGCATTTT

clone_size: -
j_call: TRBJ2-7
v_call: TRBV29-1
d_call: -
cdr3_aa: CSVEKGGKGYEQYF
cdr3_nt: TGCAGCGTTGAAAAGGGCGGGAAGGGCTACGAGCAGTACTTC

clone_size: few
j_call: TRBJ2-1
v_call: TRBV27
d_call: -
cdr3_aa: CASSLYPTSYEQFF
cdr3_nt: TGTGCCAGCAGTTTATACCCGACTAGTTATGAGCAGTTCTTC

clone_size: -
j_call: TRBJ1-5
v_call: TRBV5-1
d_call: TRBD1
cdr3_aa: CASRPDRDNQPQHF
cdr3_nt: TGCGCCAGCAGACCGGACAGGGACAATCAGCCCCAGCATTTT

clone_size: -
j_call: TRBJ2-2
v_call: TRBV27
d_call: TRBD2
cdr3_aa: CASSSLAAYTGELFF
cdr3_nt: TGTGCCAGCAGTTCACTAGCGGCCTACACCGGGGAGCTGTTTTTT

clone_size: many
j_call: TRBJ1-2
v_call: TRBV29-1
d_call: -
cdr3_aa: CSVESAAESYGYTF
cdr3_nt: TGCAGCGTTGAATCCGCCGCAGAGTCCTATGGCTACACCTTC

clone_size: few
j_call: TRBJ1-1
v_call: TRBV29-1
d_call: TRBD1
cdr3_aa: CSVVDRGRVGEAFF
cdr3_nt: TGCAGCGTTGTGGACAGGGGGCGCGTGGGTGAAGCTTTCTTT

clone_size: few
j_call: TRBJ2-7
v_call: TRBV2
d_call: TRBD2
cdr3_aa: CASKGSPTSGSYEQYF
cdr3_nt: TGTGCCAGCAAGGGGTCTCCAACTAGCGGGAGTTACGAGCAGTACTTC

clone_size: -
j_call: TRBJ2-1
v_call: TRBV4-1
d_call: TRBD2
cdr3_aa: CASRRGVAGGSMGYNEQFF
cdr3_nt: TGCGCCAGCCGGCGGGGGGTAGCGGGGGGCTCAATGGGCTACAATGAGCAGTTCTTC

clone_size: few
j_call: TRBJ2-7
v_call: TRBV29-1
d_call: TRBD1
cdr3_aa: CSVEFRDRGSYEQYF
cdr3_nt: TGCAGCGTGGAGTTCCGGGACAGGGGATCCTACGAGCAGTACTTC

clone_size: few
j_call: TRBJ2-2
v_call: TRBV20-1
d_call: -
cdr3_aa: CSARDGSRTNTGELFF
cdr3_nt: TGCAGTGCTAGAGATGGGAGCCGCACGAACACCGGGGAGCTGTTTTTT

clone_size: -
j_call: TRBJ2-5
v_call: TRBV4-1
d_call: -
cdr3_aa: CASSQDPGFKETQYF
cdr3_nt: TGCGCCAGCAGCCAAGACCCGGGATTTAAAGAGACCCAGTACTTC

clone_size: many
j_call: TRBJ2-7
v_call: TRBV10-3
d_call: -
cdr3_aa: CAISPDRSYEQYF
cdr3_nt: TGTGCCATCAGTCCTGACAGGTCCTACGAGCAGTACTTC

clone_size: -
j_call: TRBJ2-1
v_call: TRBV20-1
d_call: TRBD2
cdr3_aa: CSARPPPASGNLTYNEQFF
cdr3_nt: TGCAGTGCTAGGCCCCCTCCGGCTAGCGGGAACCTCACCTACAATGAGCAGTTCTTC

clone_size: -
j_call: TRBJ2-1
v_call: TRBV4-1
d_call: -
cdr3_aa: CASSQGRRYRISYNEQFF
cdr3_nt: TGCGCCAGCAGCCAAGGCCGTCGATACCGAATCTCCTACAATGAGCAGTTCTTC

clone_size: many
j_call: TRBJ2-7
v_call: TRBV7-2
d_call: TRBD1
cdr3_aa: CASSVTGTGNYEQYF
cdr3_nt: TGTGCCAGCAGCGTCACCGGGACAGGGAACTACGAGCAGTACTTC

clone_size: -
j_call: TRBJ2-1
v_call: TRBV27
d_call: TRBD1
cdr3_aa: CASSLFRPDRGPYNEQFF
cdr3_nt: TGTGCCAGCAGTTTATTTAGGCCTGACAGGGGGCCCTACAATGAGCAGTTCTTC

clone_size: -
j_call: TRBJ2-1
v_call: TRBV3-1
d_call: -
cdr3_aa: CASTQPPRGKNEQFF
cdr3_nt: TGTGCCAGCACCCAACCCCCACGGGGTAAGAATGAGCAGTTCTTC

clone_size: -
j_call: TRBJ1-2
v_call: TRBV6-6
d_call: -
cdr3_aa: CASRVNYGYTF
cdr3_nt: TGTGCCAGCAGGGTTAACTATGGCTACACCTTC

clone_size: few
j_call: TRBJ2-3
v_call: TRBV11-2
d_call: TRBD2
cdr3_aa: CASSYRGGAGGIADTQYF
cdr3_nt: TGTGCCAGCAGCTACCGCGGTGGGGCGGGAGGTATCGCAGATACGCAGTATTTT

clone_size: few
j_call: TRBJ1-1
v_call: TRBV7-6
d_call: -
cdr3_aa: CASSLGGMGGTEAFF
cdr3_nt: TGTGCCAGCAGCTTAGGAGGTATGGGGGGCACTGAAGCTTTCTTT

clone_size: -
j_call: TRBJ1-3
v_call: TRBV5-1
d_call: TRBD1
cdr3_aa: CASSFDGDSRFSGNTIYF
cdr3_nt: TGCGCCAGCAGTTTCGACGGGGACAGCAGATTTTCTGGAAACACCATATATTTT

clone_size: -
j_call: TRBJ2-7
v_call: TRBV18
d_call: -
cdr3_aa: CASSPDIDYEQYF
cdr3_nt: TGTGCCAGCTCACCCGACATTGACTACGAGCAGTACTTC

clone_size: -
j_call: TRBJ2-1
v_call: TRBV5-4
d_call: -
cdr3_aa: CASSFGRDEQFSITRDEQFF
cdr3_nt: TGTGCCAGCAGCTTCGGTAGGGATGAGCAGTTCTCCATAACCAGGGATGAGCAGTTCTTC

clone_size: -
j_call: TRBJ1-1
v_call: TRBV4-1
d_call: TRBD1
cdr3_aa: CASSQVDRENTEAFF
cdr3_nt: TGCGCCAGCAGCCAAGTCGACAGGGAGAACACTGAAGCTTTCTTT

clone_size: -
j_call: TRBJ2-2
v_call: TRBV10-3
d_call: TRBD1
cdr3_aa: CAISDRGQGGLGTGELFF
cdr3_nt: TGTGCCATCAGTGATCGGGGACAGGGCGGATTGGGAACCGGGGAGCTGTTTTTT

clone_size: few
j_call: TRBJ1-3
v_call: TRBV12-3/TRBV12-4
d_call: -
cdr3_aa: CASRQDLRGDTIYF
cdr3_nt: TGTGCCAGCAGACAGGACCTTCGCGGAGACACCATATATTTT

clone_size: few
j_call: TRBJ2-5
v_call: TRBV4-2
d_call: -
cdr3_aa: CASSQGPGPLAQEETQYF
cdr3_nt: TGTGCCAGCAGCCAAGGCCCCGGACCTCTAGCGCAGGAAGAGACCCAGTACTTC

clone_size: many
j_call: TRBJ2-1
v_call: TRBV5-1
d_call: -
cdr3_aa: CASSPRDSREGYEQFF
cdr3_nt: TGCGCCAGCAGCCCTCGGGACAGTCGGGAGGGGTATGAGCAGTTCTTC

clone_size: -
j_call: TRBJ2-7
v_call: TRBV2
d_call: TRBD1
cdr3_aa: CASCPGQGASSYEQYF
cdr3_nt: TGTGCCAGCTGTCCCGGACAGGGGGCTAGCTCCTACGAGCAGTACTTC

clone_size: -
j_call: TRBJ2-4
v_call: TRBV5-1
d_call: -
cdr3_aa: CASSPNSPAKNIQYF
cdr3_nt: TGCGCCAGCAGCCCCAACAGTCCGGCCAAAAACATTCAGTACTTC

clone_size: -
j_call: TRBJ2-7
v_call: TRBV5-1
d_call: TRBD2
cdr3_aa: CASSLGLAGGPVGEQYF
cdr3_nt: TGCGCCAGCAGCTTGGGACTAGCGGGAGGGCCGGTCGGCGAGCAGTACTTC

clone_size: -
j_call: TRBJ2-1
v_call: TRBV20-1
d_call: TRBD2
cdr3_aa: CSAPGSGSSYNEQFF
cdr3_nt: TGCAGTGCTCCGGGTAGCGGGAGCTCCTACAATGAGCAGTTCTTC

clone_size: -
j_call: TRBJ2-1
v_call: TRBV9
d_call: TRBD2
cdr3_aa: CASSALTSGRGQFF
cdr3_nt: TGTGCCAGCAGCGCGCTGACTAGCGGGAGAGGGCAGTTCTTC

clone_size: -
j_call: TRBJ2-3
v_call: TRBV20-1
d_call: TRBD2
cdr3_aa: CSAESRGLVFTDTQYF
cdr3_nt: TGCAGTGCAGAATCCCGGGGACTAGTCTTCACAGATACGCAGTATTTT

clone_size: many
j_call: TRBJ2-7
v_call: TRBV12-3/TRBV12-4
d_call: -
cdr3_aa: CASSQESYTYEQYF
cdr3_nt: TGTGCCAGCAGCCAGGAGTCCTATACCTACGAGCAGTACTTC

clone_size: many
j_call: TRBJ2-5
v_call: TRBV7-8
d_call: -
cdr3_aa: CASSLWGEETQYF
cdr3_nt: TGTGCCAGCAGCTTGTGGGGGGAGGAGACCCAGTACTTC

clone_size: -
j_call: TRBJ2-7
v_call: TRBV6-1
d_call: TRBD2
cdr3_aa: CASSTGLAGFQQYF
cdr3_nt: TGTGCCAGCAGTACGGGACTAGCGGGATTTCAGCAGTACTTC

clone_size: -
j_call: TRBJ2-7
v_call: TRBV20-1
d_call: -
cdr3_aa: CSASRRDLYYEQYF
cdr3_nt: TGCAGTGCTAGCCGTCGGGACCTATACTACGAGCAGTACTTC

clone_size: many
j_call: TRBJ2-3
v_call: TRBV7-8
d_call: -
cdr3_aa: CASSPNEHTDTQYF
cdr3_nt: TGTGCCAGCAGCCCCAACGAACACACAGATACGCAGTATTTT

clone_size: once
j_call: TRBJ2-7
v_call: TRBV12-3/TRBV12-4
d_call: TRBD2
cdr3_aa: CASRVAGGSGEQYF
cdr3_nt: TGTGCCAGCAGAGTAGCGGGAGGTAGTGGCGAGCAGTACTTC

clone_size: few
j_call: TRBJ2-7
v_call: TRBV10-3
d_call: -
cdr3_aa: CAISESEGVPYEQYF
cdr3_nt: TGTGCCATCAGTGAGTCAGAGGGAGTCCCCTACGAGCAGTACTTC

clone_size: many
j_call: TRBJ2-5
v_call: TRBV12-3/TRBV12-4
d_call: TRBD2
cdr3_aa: CASRRTSGSVETQYF
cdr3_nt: TGTGCCAGCAGGCGGACTAGCGGGAGCGTAGAGACCCAGTACTTC

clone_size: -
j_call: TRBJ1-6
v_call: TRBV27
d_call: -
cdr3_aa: CASSWQGINSPLHF
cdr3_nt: TGTGCCAGCAGTTGGCAGGGGATTAATTCACCCCTCCACTTT

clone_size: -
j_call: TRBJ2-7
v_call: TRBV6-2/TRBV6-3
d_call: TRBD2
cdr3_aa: CASSYISARTSGRDTDYEQYF
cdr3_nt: TGTGCCAGCAGTTATATATCCGCCAGGACTAGCGGGAGGGACACCGATTACGAGCAGTACTTC

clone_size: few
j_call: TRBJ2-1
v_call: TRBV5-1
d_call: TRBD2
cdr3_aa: CASSLAGSGSYNEQFF
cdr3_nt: TGCGCCAGCAGCTTGGCCGGTAGCGGGAGTTACAATGAGCAGTTCTTC